This T cell receptor beta chain derives from a study of T-cell reconstitution after alpha-beta-depleted transplantation in children. With 1 base removed from V and 5 bases from J, the gap between germline ends came to 10 bases. Germline lookup yields CDR1 SNHLY and CDR2 FYNNEI. The CDR3 runs 14 residues. Unique molecular identifiers were used in preparing the TCRbeta library. TCRdb called the PCR reads again in MiXCR, with one record for every CDR3 protein. In the table there are about 500,000 distinct CDR3 sequences, around a third of which are singletons. This sequence joins TRBV2 and TRBJ2-3; D is unclear. The sequence was collected from a human donor who donated a stem cell graft to a child with aplastic anemia. The source was PBMCs from the stem cell graft donor, collected from the stem cell graft. The DNA of the CDR3 is TGTGCCAGCAGTGAAGAACTTTTGGTAGATACGCAGTATTTT. Its protein is CASSEELLVDTQYF.